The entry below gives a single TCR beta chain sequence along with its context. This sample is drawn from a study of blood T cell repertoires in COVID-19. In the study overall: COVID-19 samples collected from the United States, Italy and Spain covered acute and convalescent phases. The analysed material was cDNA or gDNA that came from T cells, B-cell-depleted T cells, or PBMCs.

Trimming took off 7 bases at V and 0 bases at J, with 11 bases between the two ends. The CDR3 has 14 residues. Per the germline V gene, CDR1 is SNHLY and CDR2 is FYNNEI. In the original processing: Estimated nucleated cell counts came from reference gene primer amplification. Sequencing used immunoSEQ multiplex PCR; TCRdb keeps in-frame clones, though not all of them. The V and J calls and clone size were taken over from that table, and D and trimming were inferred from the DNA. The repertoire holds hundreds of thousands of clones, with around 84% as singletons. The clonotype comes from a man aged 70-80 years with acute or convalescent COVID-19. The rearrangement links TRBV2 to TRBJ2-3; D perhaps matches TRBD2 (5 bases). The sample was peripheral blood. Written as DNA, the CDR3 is TGTGCCAGCAATGGAGGCGTGAGCACAGATACGCAGTATTTT. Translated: CASNGGVSTDTQYF. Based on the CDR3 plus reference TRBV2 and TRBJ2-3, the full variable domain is EPEVTQTPSHQVTQMGQEVILRCVPISNHLYFYWYRQILGQKVEFLVSFYNNEISEKSEIFDDQFSVERPDGSNFTLKIRSTKLEDSAMYFCASNGGVSTDTQYFGPGTRLTVL.